This T cell receptor (beta chain) was retrieved from a study of CD8 T cells in ankylosing spondylitis. Study-wide findings and caveats: What seemed typical of ankylosing spondylitis blood was a TCR beta motif built from roughly eight highly homologous variants.

TCRdb re-analysed the 5' RACE reads in MiXCR, keeping a single row per CDR3 protein. The table records roughly 670,000 distinct CDR3 sequences, roughly 19% of them present only once. This clonotype showed up just a few times. Its antigen is unidentified. The CDR3 sequence is 11 residues long. Germline CDR1 is MDHEN and CDR2 is SYDVKM. The ends were cut back, 8 bases at V and 4 bases at J, with 9 bases in the middle. The receptor was derived from a male donor with ankylosing spondylitis. Sequencing was done on a sample of blood, either unsorted or a sorted T cell fraction (not recorded which). The chain links TRBV28 to TRBJ2-7; D remains ambiguous. The CDR3 coding sequence is TGTGCCAGCGTGTGGCGGTACGAGCAGTACTTC. Translation gives CASVWRYEQYF.